A single sample gave rise to the 16 T cell receptor beta chains below, sequenced in a study of Tregs in tolerant kidney transplant recipients. Sequencing was performed with immunoSEQ multiplex PCR; in TCRdb, only in-frame clones are kept and a portion is missing. The table lists 50,000 to 75,000 clones, around 98% of them singletons, with 0.34% in the top ten. Sequenced material: Tregs from blood, taken before the transplant. The receptors come from a human donor who received a combined kidney and bone marrow transplant.

The J gene is TRBJ2-7, the V gene TRBV7-9; maybe TRBD2 (6 bases). CDR3 size: 13 residues. Germline lookup yields CDR1 SEHNR and CDR2 FQNEAQ (reference sequence). Between the trimmed V and J ends, which lost 6 bases and 4 bases, there was a span of 13 bases. Here the CDR3 reads CASRPGLGYEQYF. The CDR3 DNA reads TGTGCCAGCAGGCCGGGACTCGGATACGAGCAGTACTTC.

The chain links TRBV7-9 to TRBJ2-1; 10 positions agree with TRBD2. Germline V lookup: CDR1 SEHNR, CDR2 FQNEAQ (reference sequence). With 8 bases clipped from V and 5 bases from J, the junction kept 12 bases outside the gene matches. The CDR3 has 16 amino acids. The CDR3 DNA follows: TGTGCCAGCCCACCCTCCACTAGCGGGAAAAACAATGAGCAGTTCTTC. This encodes CASPPSTSGKNNEQFF.

The chain links TRBV7-9 to TRBJ1-2; the match to TRBD1 covers 8 bases. The CDR3 length is 16 residues. In germline, CDR1 is SEHNR, CDR2 FQNEAQ (reference sequence). V dropped 1 base and J dropped 4; count of bases not matched to a gene: 8. CDR3 nucleotides: TGTGCCAGCAGCTTAGGGACAGGACAGGGAGGCTATGGCTACACCTTC. As protein: CASSLGTGQGGYGYTF.

The CDR3 sequence is CASTLRQGTGQPQHF. The DNA for the CDR3 is TGTGCCAGCACCCTGCGACAGGGGACGGGCCAGCCCCAGCATTTT. The V and J genes are TRBV7-8 and TRBJ1-5; 8 nucleotides align to TRBD1. With 7 bases clipped from V and 7 bases from J, the junction kept 12 bases outside the gene matches. Germline V gene lookup returns CDR1 SGHVS and CDR2 FQNEAQ. This CDR3 contains 15 residues.

The chain employs TRBV7-9 and TRBJ1-1, with a possible D match to TRBD1 (5 bases). Trimming shortened V by 1 base and J by 5 bases, and 17 bases separated the two germline ends. Germline V gene lookup returns CDR1 SEHNR and CDR2 FQNEAQ (reference sequence). The CDR3 runs 16 residues. Written as DNA, the CDR3 is TGTGCCAGCAGCTTAGTTCTTATGGAGGGGTTTACTGAAGCTTTCTTT. Translation: CASSLVLMEGFTEAFF.

This chain joins TRBV5-6 and TRBJ2-7, with TRBD1 matching 9 bases. V lost 4 bases to trimming and J lost 4 bases; unmatched junction nucleotides: 9. Germline-derived CDR1 and CDR2 are SGHDT and YYEEEE. This CDR3 region has 15 residues. The CDR3: CASSPGQGKRYEQYF. Here the CDR3 DNA reads TGTGCCAGCAGCCCGGGACAGGGAAAAAGGTACGAGCAGTACTTC.

This chain joins TRBV27 and TRBJ2-1; 9 bases align to TRBD1. This CDR3 has 16 residues. Germline trimming cut 3 bases from V and 3 bases from J; bases unmatched to any gene: 6. Germline CDR1 reads MNHEY; CDR2 reads SMNVEV (reference sequence). The CDR3 protein is CASSFVWDRDYNEQFF. CDR3 in DNA: TGTGCCAGCAGTTTTGTTTGGGACAGGGACTACAATGAGCAGTTCTTC.

The J gene is TRBJ2-1, the V gene TRBV30; D is undetermined. Germline CDR1 GTSNPN, CDR2 SVGIG (reference sequence). The CDR3 contains 14 residues. V lost 1 base, J lost 6 bases, and 13 bases lay in between. The CDR3 DNA sequence: TGTGCCTGGAGTGCTCCGGAGACTGGCAATGAGCAGTTCTTC. This encodes CAWSAPETGNEQFF. The entire variable domain, with the rest obtained from reference TRBV30 and TRBJ2-1, is as follows: SQTIHQWPATLVQPVGSPLSLECTVEGTSNPNLYWYRQAAGRGLQLLFYSVGIGQISSEVPQNLSASRPQDRQFILSSKKLLLSDSGFYLCAWSAPETGNEQFFGPGTRLTVL.

The V call is TRBV21-1, the J call TRBJ1-1; TRBD1, the D gene given by the table, was not confirmed from the DNA. TRBV21-1 represents a pseudogene. The CDR3 length is 16 residues. The CDR3 reads CASSTTMTGGNTEAFF. The DNA of the CDR3 is TGTGCCAGCAGTACGACGATGACAGGGGGGAACACTGAAGCTTTCTTT.

The chain has TRBV27 and TRBJ2-1, with TRBD2 as a possible D gene (6 bases). This CDR3 is built from 14 residues. V lost 7 bases to trimming and J lost 7 bases, with 17 bases between them. Germline values: CDR1 MNHEY, CDR2 SMNVEV (reference sequence). In DNA, the CDR3 is TGTGCCAGCATAAGAATTGGGGGGTTAAATGAGCAGTTCTTC. This codes for CASIRIGGLNEQFF.

The CDR3 spells CASSLVPGLDTEAFF. As DNA, the CDR3 is TGTGCCAGCAGCTTGGTCCCGGGTCTGGACACTGAAGCTTTCTTT. V and J are TRBV5-6 and TRBJ1-1; D is undetermined. The ends were cut back, 0 bases at V and 3 bases at J, with 12 bases in the middle. The CDR3 runs to 15 residues. Germline V CDR1 and CDR2: SGHDT, YYEEEE.

The gene calls are TRBV19 and TRBJ2-7; tentative D call: TRBD1 (6 bases). V shed 5 bases and J shed 3 bases, with 17 bases lying between them. There are 15 residues in the CDR3. Looked up from germline, CDR1 is LNHDA and CDR2 is SQIVND (reference sequence). The CDR3 nucleotides read TGTGCCAGTAGTCAAACAGGGAATCGTCACTACGAGCAGTACTTC. Amino acid sequence: CASSQTGNRHYEQYF.

V usage is TRBV5-1 and J usage is TRBJ2-1; 8 bases fit TRBD2. The CDR3 runs to 13 residues. Trimming at V came to 4 bases and at J to 6 bases, leaving 3 bases not matched to a gene. Germline CDR1 SGHRS, CDR2 YFSETQ. In DNA, the CDR3 is TGCGCCAGCAGCCCGACTAGCGCCAATGAGCAGTTCTTC. It specifies CASSPTSANEQFF. Full variable domain (rest looked up from reference TRBV5-1 and TRBJ2-1): KAGVTQTPRYLIKTRGQQVTLSCSPISGHRSVSWYQQTPGQGLQFLFEYFSETQRNKGNFPGRFSGRQFSNSRSEMNVSTLELGDSALYLCASSPTSANEQFFGPGTRLTVL.

CDR3 residues: CAISPGTYEQYF. The CDR3 nucleotides are TGTGCCATCTCCCCAGGCACCTACGAGCAGTACTTC. V gene TRBV10-3 combines with J gene TRBJ2-7; D remains unclear. Deletions cut 8 bases from V and 2 bases from J, with 10 bases between. Germline V lookup: CDR1 ENHRY, CDR2 SYGVKD. This CDR3 has 12 residues.

This chain connects TRBV9 to TRBJ1-1; D gene ambiguous. The CDR3 is 16 amino acids. CDR1 and CDR2 (germline): SGDLS, YYNGEE. V lost 3 bases and J 6 bases, leaving 21 bases between the germline ends. The CDR3 sequence is CASSAWEARGRAEAFF. The DNA of the CDR3 is TGTGCCAGCAGCGCGTGGGAGGCCCGTGGACGGGCTGAAGCTTTCTTT.

The chain is built from TRBV19 and TRBJ1-5; D uncertain. Germline-derived CDR1 and CDR2 are LNHDA and SQIVND (reference sequence). V dropped 4 bases and J dropped 5 bases, with 12 bases sitting between them. This CDR3 is 14 amino acids long. CDR3 sequence reads: CASSNVFGDQPQHF. The CDR3 DNA sequence: TGTGCCAGTAGTAATGTCTTCGGGGATCAGCCCCAGCATTTT. The full variable domain, completed using reference TRBV19 and TRBJ1-5, is DGGITQSPKYLFRKEGQNVTLSCEQNLNHDAMYWYRQDPGQGLRLIYYSQIVNDFQKGDIAEGYSVSREKKESFPLTVTSAQKNPTAFYLCASSNVFGDQPQHFGDGTRLSIL.